This T cell receptor (beta chain) was sequenced in a study of vaccination effects on CD4 cells after COVID-19. Study-level information: Every well housed two million PBMC, which grew in culture alongside 10 IU/ml IL-2 and around 10 ug/ml peptides.

The trim removed 3 bases at V and 8 bases at J, leaving 9 bases unmatched. The CDR3 contains 14 residues. CDR1 is WSHSY, CDR2 SAAADI, per germline. Generated by immunoSEQ multiplex PCR, the TCRdb table keeps only in-frame clones and is missing some. The sample comprises some 30,000 clones, approximately 63% of which are singletons, and over 3% rests with the top ten. Details on this clone: Its antigen is not known.

The culture ran for roughly ten days before CD4+ T cells were isolated. Recipients of the vaccine had no prior SARS-CoV-2 infection and negative nucleocapsid antibodies. Each culture had half its medium swapped for IL-2 medium on days 3 and 7. This chain links TRBV10-2 with TRBJ2-7, with 8 bases lining up with TRBD1. This sequence originates from a human donor who received a COVID-19 vaccine. The sample was CD4+ T cells from PBMCs cultured without peptide, taken before COVID-19 vaccination. The CDR3 DNA reads as TGCGCCAGCAGTGACTTTGACAGGGGAATGAAGCAGTACTTC. This codes for CASSDFDRGMKQYF.